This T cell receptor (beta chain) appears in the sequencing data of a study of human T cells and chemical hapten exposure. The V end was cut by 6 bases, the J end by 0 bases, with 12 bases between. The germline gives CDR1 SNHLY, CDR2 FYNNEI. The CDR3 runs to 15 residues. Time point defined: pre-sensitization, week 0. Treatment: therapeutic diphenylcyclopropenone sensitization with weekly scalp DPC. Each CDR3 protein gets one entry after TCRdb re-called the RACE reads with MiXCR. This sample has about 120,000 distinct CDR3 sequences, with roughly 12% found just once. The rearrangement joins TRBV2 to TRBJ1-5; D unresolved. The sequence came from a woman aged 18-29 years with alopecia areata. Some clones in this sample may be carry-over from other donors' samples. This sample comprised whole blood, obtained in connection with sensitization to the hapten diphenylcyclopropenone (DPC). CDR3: CASSGQSLSNQPQHF. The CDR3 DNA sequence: TGTGCCAGCAGCGGCCAATCCCTTAGCAATCAGCCCCAGCATTTT.